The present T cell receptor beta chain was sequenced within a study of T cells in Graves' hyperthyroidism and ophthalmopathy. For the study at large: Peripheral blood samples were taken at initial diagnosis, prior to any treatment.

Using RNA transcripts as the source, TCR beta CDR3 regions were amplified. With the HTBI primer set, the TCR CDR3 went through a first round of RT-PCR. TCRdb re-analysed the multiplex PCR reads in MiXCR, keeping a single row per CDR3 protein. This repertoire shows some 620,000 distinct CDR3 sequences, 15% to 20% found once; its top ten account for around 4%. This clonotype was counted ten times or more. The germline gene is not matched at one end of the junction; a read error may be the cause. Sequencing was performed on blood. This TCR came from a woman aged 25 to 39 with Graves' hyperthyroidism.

CDR3 sequence (DNA): TGTGCCAGCAGTTTACAGGGTTCCTACGAGCAGTACTTC. Translating it yields CASSLQGSYEQYF. The chain uses TRBV5-1 and TRBJ2-7; maybe TRBD1 (6 bases). This CDR3 region has 13 residues. CDR1 and CDR2 from the germline V gene are SGHRS and YFSETQ.